These T cell receptor beta chains were read from a single sample in a study of shared clonotypes between healthy human individuals. Here immunoSEQ multiplex PCR was the method, and the copy in TCRdb shows in-frame clones only, minus some. This table has over 2 million clones, over 85% appearing once. Input material: naive CD8+ T cells sorted from blood. The receptor set was obtained from a man in his late teens or twenties in good health. Both conserved end residues are part of each CDR3. Fields, in order: J gene, clone size, V gene, D gene, CDR3 protein, CDR3 DNA. A D gene is named only where the DNA matches it firmly. Size tells how often a clone was seen (once, few, many) or the class of an expanded clone, and some rows leave it out.

j_call: TRBJ2-2; clone_size: -; v_call: TRBV21-1; d_call: -; cdr3_aa: CASSKPSGLANAGELFF; cdr3_nt: TGTGCCAGCAGCAAGCCCTCAGGACTAGCGAACGCCGGGGAGCTGTTTTTT
j_call: TRBJ2-1; clone_size: -; v_call: TRBV11-1; d_call: -; cdr3_aa: CASSFPETGLSYNEQFF; cdr3_nt: TGTGCCAGCAGCTTTCCCGAGACAGGACTTTCCTACAATGAGCAGTTCTTC
j_call: TRBJ1-3; clone_size: -; v_call: TRBV27; d_call: -; cdr3_aa: CASSLSPGWGGNTIYF; cdr3_nt: TGTGCCAGCAGTTTATCCCCAGGGTGGGGTGGAAACACCATATATTTT
j_call: TRBJ2-2; clone_size: -; v_call: TRBV7-2; d_call: TRBD1; cdr3_aa: CASTPGQYTGELFF; cdr3_nt: TGTGCCAGCACCCCGGGACAGTACACCGGGGAGCTGTTTTTT
j_call: TRBJ1-1; clone_size: -; v_call: TRBV10-3; d_call: -; cdr3_aa: CAISEGGMGWTEAFF; cdr3_nt: TGTGCCATCAGTGAGGGGGGAATGGGGTGGACTGAAGCTTTCTTT
j_call: TRBJ2-5; clone_size: -; v_call: TRBV5-1; d_call: -; cdr3_aa: CASSLVEGQETQYF; cdr3_nt: TGCGCCAGCAGCTTGGTTGAGGGGCAGGAGACCCAGTACTTC
j_call: TRBJ2-3; clone_size: once; v_call: TRBV28; d_call: -; cdr3_aa: CASSLSLGGEGGDTQYF; cdr3_nt: TGTGCCAGCAGTTTAAGCCTGGGCGGGGAAGGGGGAGATACGCAGTATTTT
j_call: TRBJ2-3; clone_size: -; v_call: TRBV10-3; d_call: TRBD2; cdr3_aa: CAISESLAGEFRDTQYF; cdr3_nt: TGTGCCATCAGTGAGTCTCTAGCGGGAGAATTCCGAGATACGCAGTATTTT
j_call: TRBJ1-6; clone_size: -; v_call: TRBV4-1; d_call: -; cdr3_aa: CASSQDMTASSYNSPLHF; cdr3_nt: TGCGCCAGCAGCCAAGATATGACAGCTAGCTCCTATAATTCACCCCTCCACTTT
j_call: TRBJ2-1; clone_size: -; v_call: TRBV10-2; d_call: -; cdr3_aa: CASSEGPGAYNEQFF; cdr3_nt: TGCGCCAGCAGTGAAGGGCCAGGAGCTTACAATGAGCAGTTCTTC
j_call: TRBJ2-3; clone_size: -; v_call: TRBV9; d_call: TRBD2; cdr3_aa: CASSVDLAGDLTDTQYF; cdr3_nt: TGTGCCAGCAGCGTAGATCTAGCGGGGGACCTCACAGATACGCAGTATTTT
j_call: TRBJ2-1; clone_size: -; v_call: TRBV27; d_call: TRBD1; cdr3_aa: CASSSGQTNEQFF; cdr3_nt: TGTGCCAGCAGTTCGGGACAGACAAATGAGCAGTTCTTC
j_call: TRBJ1-6; clone_size: -; v_call: TRBV27; d_call: -; cdr3_aa: CASSLEGSYNSPLHF; cdr3_nt: TGTGCCAGCAGTTTAGAAGGGAGCTATAATTCACCCCTCCACTTT
j_call: TRBJ1-4; clone_size: -; v_call: TRBV2; d_call: -; cdr3_aa: CASSAGSTIF; cdr3_nt: TGTGCCAGCAGTGCCGGGAGCACCATTTTT
j_call: TRBJ2-7; clone_size: -; v_call: TRBV2; d_call: TRBD1; cdr3_aa: CASLGGDSLEQYF; cdr3_nt: TGTGCCAGTCTAGGGGGCGATTCTCTCGAGCAGTACTTC
j_call: TRBJ2-2; clone_size: few; v_call: TRBV7-8; d_call: TRBD2; cdr3_aa: CASSKGLDTGELFF; cdr3_nt: TGTGCCAGCAGCAAGGGACTAGACACCGGGGAGCTGTTTTTT
j_call: TRBJ1-1; clone_size: -; v_call: TRBV4-1; d_call: TRBD1; cdr3_aa: CASSHATGGTNTEAFF; cdr3_nt: TGCGCCAGCAGCCACGCGACAGGGGGTACTAACACTGAAGCTTTCTTT
j_call: TRBJ2-1; clone_size: -; v_call: TRBV12-5; d_call: TRBD2; cdr3_aa: CASGQTSLAGHSYNEQFF; cdr3_nt: TGTGCTAGTGGTCAGACTTCCTTAGCGGGGCACTCCTACAATGAGCAGTTCTTC
j_call: TRBJ2-7; clone_size: -; v_call: TRBV9; d_call: TRBD2; cdr3_aa: CASSVGGSALEQYF; cdr3_nt: TGTGCCAGCAGCGTCGGGGGGTCCGCCCTCGAGCAGTACTTC
j_call: TRBJ2-7; clone_size: -; v_call: TRBV18; d_call: -; cdr3_aa: CASSPDDEQYF; cdr3_nt: TGTGCCAGCTCACCAGACGACGAGCAGTACTTC
j_call: TRBJ2-7; clone_size: -; v_call: TRBV30; d_call: TRBD1; cdr3_aa: CAWSVGTGIYEQYF; cdr3_nt: TGTGCCTGGAGTGTAGGGACAGGGATATACGAGCAGTACTTC
j_call: TRBJ1-1; clone_size: -; v_call: TRBV28; d_call: -; cdr3_aa: CASSFGGKAFF; cdr3_nt: TGTGCCAGCAGTTTTGGAGGGAAAGCTTTCTTT
j_call: TRBJ2-7; clone_size: -; v_call: TRBV7-9; d_call: TRBD1; cdr3_aa: CASSSTSGTGASYEQYF; cdr3_nt: TGTGCCAGCAGCTCAACCTCCGGGACAGGGGCCTCCTACGAGCAGTACTTC
j_call: TRBJ1-1; clone_size: -; v_call: TRBV19; d_call: -; cdr3_aa: CASSIRGGMNTEAFF; cdr3_nt: TGTGCCAGTAGTATACGAGGGGGAATGAACACTGAAGCTTTCTTT
j_call: TRBJ2-3; clone_size: -; v_call: TRBV10-1; d_call: -; cdr3_aa: CASSDKGFFLPDTQYF; cdr3_nt: TGCGCCAGCAGTGATAAAGGGTTTTTTCTCCCAGATACGCAGTATTTT
j_call: TRBJ1-6; clone_size: once; v_call: TRBV7-9; d_call: TRBD1; cdr3_aa: CASSRTGNNSPLHF; cdr3_nt: TGTGCCAGCAGCCGGACAGGGAATAATTCACCCCTCCACTTT
j_call: TRBJ1-4; clone_size: -; v_call: TRBV4-3; d_call: TRBD1; cdr3_aa: CASSQDPGGGEKLFF; cdr3_nt: TGCGCCAGCAGCCAAGACCCAGGGGGCGGTGAAAAACTGTTTTTT
j_call: TRBJ2-5; clone_size: -; v_call: TRBV2; d_call: -; cdr3_aa: CASSEAGEGRQETQYF; cdr3_nt: TGTGCCAGCAGTGAAGCAGGAGAGGGGCGACAAGAGACCCAGTACTTC
j_call: TRBJ2-3; clone_size: -; v_call: TRBV5-1; d_call: TRBD2; cdr3_aa: CASSGRLAGGHTDTQYF; cdr3_nt: TGCGCCAGCAGCGGAAGACTAGCGGGGGGACACACAGATACGCAGTATTTT
j_call: TRBJ2-7; clone_size: -; v_call: TRBV30; d_call: -; cdr3_aa: CAWVTAYEQYF; cdr3_nt: TGTGCCTGGGTCACAGCTTACGAGCAGTACTTC
j_call: TRBJ2-1; clone_size: -; v_call: TRBV29-1; d_call: -; cdr3_aa: CSVGSEQFF; cdr3_nt: TGCAGCGTTGGATCAGAGCAGTTCTTC
j_call: TRBJ2-1; clone_size: -; v_call: TRBV13; d_call: TRBD2; cdr3_aa: CASSLGNGLGEDNEQFF; cdr3_nt: TGTGCCAGCAGCTTAGGCAACGGACTAGGGGAGGACAATGAGCAGTTCTTC
j_call: TRBJ2-7; clone_size: -; v_call: TRBV10-1; d_call: TRBD1; cdr3_aa: CASSEETGGSYEQYF; cdr3_nt: TGCGCCAGCAGTGAGGAGACAGGGGGATCCTACGAGCAGTACTTC